The source of this TCR beta chain is a study of sequential checkpoint blockade in melanoma. Treatment given: randomized to nivolumab then ipilimumab (arm A) or the reverse (arm B). Method: immunoSEQ multiplex PCR; TCRdb's copy keeps in-frame clones and lacks some. Here the sample spans around 22,000 clones, roughly 75% being singletons. Germline V gene sequence: CDR1 LNHNV, CDR2 YYDKDF (reference sequence). The CDR3 contains 13 residues. V was pared by 5 bases and J by 6 bases, with 13 bases between. The TCR originated in a human donor with melanoma. The chain combines TRBV15 with TRBJ1-1; the D is unclear. This specimen was CD8+ T cells sorted from blood (inferred from file names), taken from a patient given nivolumab and ipilimumab in sequence. CDR3 loop: CATSGLYSAEAFF. The DNA of the CDR3 is TGTGCCACCAGCGGACTTTATTCGGCTGAAGCTTTCTTT.